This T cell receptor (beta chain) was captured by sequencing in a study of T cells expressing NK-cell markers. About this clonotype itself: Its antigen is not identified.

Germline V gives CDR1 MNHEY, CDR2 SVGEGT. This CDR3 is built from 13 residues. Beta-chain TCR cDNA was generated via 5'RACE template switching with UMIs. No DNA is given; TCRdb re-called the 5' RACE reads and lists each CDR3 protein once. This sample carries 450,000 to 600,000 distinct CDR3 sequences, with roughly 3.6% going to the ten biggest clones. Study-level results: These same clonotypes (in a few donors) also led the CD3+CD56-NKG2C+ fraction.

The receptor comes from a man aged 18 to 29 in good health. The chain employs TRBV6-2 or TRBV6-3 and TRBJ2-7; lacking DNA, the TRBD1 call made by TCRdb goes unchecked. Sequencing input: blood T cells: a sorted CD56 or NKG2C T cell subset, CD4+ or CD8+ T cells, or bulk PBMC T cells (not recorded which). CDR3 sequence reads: CASKSPQGYEQYF.